One sample yielded the 8 T cell receptor beta chains listed below, sequenced in a study of identical twins (dated by TCRdb to 2016 to 2017). The receptor library was made with 5' RACE. Sequencing relied on an Illumina HiSeq 2000. The public reads were reanalyzed by TCRdb: fastp trimming at Q25, MiXCR alignment, in-frame beta chains only. Rows with a matching CDR3 protein are joined into one entry that keeps the most common DNA and genes. The sample table records about 480,000 distinct CDR3 sequences; 13% to 15% of these occur just once. 0.5% to 0.65% of the sample belongs to the ten largest clones. This sample was shared with a second study, whose subject was yellow fever vaccine responses in identical twins.

Input material: CD4+ T cells sorted from blood. These TCRs come from a woman between 18 and 30 years old in good health.

Comment on this clonotype: This could be a read error, since a much larger clone is one nucleotide away. The J gene is TRBJ2-3, the V gene TRBV4-3; 7 bases map to TRBD2. Per the germline V gene, CDR1 is LGHNA and CDR2 is YSLEER. V was pared by 1 base and J by 1 base, with 2 bases of the junction left unmatched. This CDR3 has 15 residues. CDR3 DNA: TGCGCCAGCAGCCAAGGTCGGGAGGGCACAGATACGCAGTATTTT. It encodes CASSQGREGTDTQYF.

This clonotype has a handful of counts. The V and J genes are TRBV2 and TRBJ1-5, with TRBD1 matching 11 bases. Germline CDR1 is SNHLY and CDR2 is FYNNEI. J lost 7 bases, V lost 6 bases, and 8 bases had no gene match. The CDR3 sequence is 15 residues long. The CDR3: CASSPRGQGGQPQHF. The DNA for the CDR3 is TGTGCCAGCAGCCCGCGGGGACAGGGGGGACAGCCCCAGCATTTT.

For the CDR3, the DNA is TGTGCCAGCAGCCACCCCGGGACTAGCGAGCAGTTCTTC. This sequence encodes CASSHPGTSEQFF. The V gene is TRBV3-1, the J gene TRBJ2-1; 9 nucleotides match TRBD2. The length of the CDR3 is 13 residues. Germline V lookup: CDR1 LGHDT, CDR2 YNNKEL (reference sequence). V lost 3 bases and J lost 10; bases outside the gene matches: 4.

The sample holds a few counts of this clonotype. The rearrangement links TRBV29-1 to TRBJ1-2; D gene unclear. V shed 8 bases and J shed 2 bases, with 12 bases lying between them. Germline V gene lookup returns CDR1 SQVTM and CDR2 ANQGSEA. This CDR3 contains 12 residues. The CDR3 sequence: CSCHLGNYGYTF. The DNA of the CDR3 is TGCAGCTGTCACCTGGGGAACTATGGCTACACCTTC.

The chain recombines TRBV6-1 with TRBJ2-1; D remains unclear. Germline-derived CDR1 and CDR2 are MNHNS and SASEGT. V lost 1 base and J 2 bases, leaving 6 bases between the germline ends. This CDR3 has 14 amino acids. The CDR3 protein is CASSEESTYNEQFF. The CDR3 region has the DNA TGTGCCAGCAGTGAAGAGTCGACCTACAATGAGCAGTTCTTC.

Ten or more counts support this clonotype. This chain uses TRBV3-1 with TRBJ2-7; TRBD1 matches at 7 bases. The length of the CDR3 is 12 residues. Germline loops: CDR1 LGHDT, CDR2 YNNKEL (reference sequence). V dropped 4 bases and J dropped 5; count of bases not matched to a gene: 2. The CDR3 spells CASSPTGDEQYF. CDR3 DNA sequence: TGTGCCAGCAGCCCCACAGGGGACGAGCAGTACTTC.

The gene calls are TRBV5-5 and TRBJ2-5; no firm D call. V lost 4 bases and J 1 base, leaving 11 bases between the germline ends. This CDR3 comprises 14 residues. In germline, CDR1 is SGHKS, CDR2 YYEKEE (reference sequence). For the CDR3, the DNA is TGTGCCAGCAGCCTCCCGAACCTCCAAGAGACCCAGTACTTC. As protein: CASSLPNLQETQYF.

This clonotype was detected a few times. The V and J genes are TRBV21-1 and TRBJ1-5; TRBD1 is taken as the D call from the table, unchecked against the DNA. TRBV21-1 is described as a pseudogene. The CDR3 sequence is 17 residues long. In nucleotides, the CDR3 is TGTGCCAGCAGCAAAGTGAGGGGGGCGCATGGGAATCAGCCCCAGCATTTT. It translates to CASSKVRGAHGNQPQHF.